This TCR beta chain stems from a study of T-cell reconstitution after alpha-beta-depleted transplantation in children. This clonotype has just a few counts. Trimming cost V 2 bases and J 6 bases, with 7 bases left between them. Germline CDR1 is MNHEY and CDR2 is SVGEGT. The CDR3 length is 13 residues. Preparation of the TCRbeta library involved a method that used unique molecular identifiers. MiXCR, applied by TCRdb to the PCR reads, yields one record per CDR3 protein. The table lists 250,000 to 350,000 distinct CDR3 sequences, about 10% of them singletons. This TCR was recovered from a human donor who donated a stem cell graft to a child with SCID. The sample consisted of PBMCs from the stem cell graft donor, taken from the stem cell graft. The chain recombines TRBV6-2 or TRBV6-3 with TRBJ2-2; D is undetermined. CDR3 coding DNA: TGTGCCAGCAGTTACAGTAGGCCCGGGGAGCTGTTTTTT. It translates to CASSYSRPGELFF.